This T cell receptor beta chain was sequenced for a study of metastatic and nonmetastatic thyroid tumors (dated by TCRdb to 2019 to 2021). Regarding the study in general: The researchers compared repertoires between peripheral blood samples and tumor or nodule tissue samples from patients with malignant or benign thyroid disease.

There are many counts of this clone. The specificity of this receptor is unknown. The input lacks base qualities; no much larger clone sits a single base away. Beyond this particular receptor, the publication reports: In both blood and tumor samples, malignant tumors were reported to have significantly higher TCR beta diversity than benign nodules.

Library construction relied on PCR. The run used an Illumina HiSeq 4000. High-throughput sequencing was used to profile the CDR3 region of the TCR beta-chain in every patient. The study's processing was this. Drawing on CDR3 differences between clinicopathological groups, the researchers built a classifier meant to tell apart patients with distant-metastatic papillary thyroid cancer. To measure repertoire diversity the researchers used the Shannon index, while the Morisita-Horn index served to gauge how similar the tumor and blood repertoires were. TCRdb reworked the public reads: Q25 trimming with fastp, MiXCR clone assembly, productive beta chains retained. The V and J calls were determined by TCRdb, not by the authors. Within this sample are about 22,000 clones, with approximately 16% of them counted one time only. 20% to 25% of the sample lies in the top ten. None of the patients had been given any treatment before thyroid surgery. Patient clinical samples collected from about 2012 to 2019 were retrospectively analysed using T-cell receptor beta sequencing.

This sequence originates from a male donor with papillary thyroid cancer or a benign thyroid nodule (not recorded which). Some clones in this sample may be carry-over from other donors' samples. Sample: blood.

The CDR3 reads as follows: CSARGPAKLFF. The DNA is as follows: TGCAGTGCACGGGGCCCCGCAAAACTGTTTTTT. The chain joins TRBV20-1 to TRBJ1-4; TRBD1 is a possible D gene, resting on 5 matching bases. V loses 6 bases of germline sequence and J loses 10 bases, and the interval between the two ends is 12 bases. Reading from cysteine to phenylalanine, the CDR3 counts 11 amino acids. The retained sequence is limited to the CDR3, 33 bases, with the frame set at the first base. CDR1 is given as DFQATT and CDR2 as SNEGSKA, both from the germline V gene (reference sequence).